This T cell receptor (beta chain) was identified during a study of blood T cell repertoires in COVID-19. Background on the study: PBMCs, B-cell-depleted T cells, or T cells provided the cDNA or gDNA that made up the material.

Germline V gene data show CDR1 as SEHNR and CDR2 as FQNEAQ (reference sequence). V lost 7 bases, J lost 7 bases, and 6 bases stayed unmatched. This CDR3 has 14 residues. Per the original methods: Amplification of reference gene primers provided the estimated nucleated cell counts. The protocol was immunoSEQ multiplex PCR, while the TCRdb copy is restricted to in-frame clones and leaves out a portion. That table is the source of V, J and clone size, and D and trimming were worked out from the DNA. The sample shows over 90,000 clones, 85% to 90% of them seen only once. The sample was peripheral blood. The V gene is TRBV7-9, the J gene TRBJ1-4; TRBD1 agrees at 10 bases. The sequence derives from a man aged 45-60 years with active or convalescent COVID-19. CDR3 bases: TGTGCCAGCACCAAGACAGGGGGCGTTGAAAAACTGTTTTTT. The encoded protein is CASTKTGGVEKLFF.